This note documents a single T cell receptor (beta chain) sequence. Antigen specificity is unknown. The CDR3 contains 13 residues. Profiled with immunoSEQ multiplex PCR; TCRdb holds only in-frame clones, not every one. The sample carries about 88,000 clones, approximately 79% recorded once. This sample is part of a study of radiotherapy plus CTLA-4 blockade in lung cancer. The overall study: For 18% of patients, objective responses occurred, and about 30% had disease control. Study-level points and caveats: Early clone dynamics of blood T cells, plus interferon-beta, reportedly predicted response best.

This chain connects TRBV21-1 to TRBJ2-3; the D call TRBD2 from the table was never checked on the DNA. TRBV21-1 is a recognized pseudogene. This clonotype was sampled from a human donor with non-small cell lung cancer that progressed on radiotherapy plus ipilimumab. The starting material was peripheral blood, obtained from a patient treated with radiotherapy plus ipilimumab. The CDR3 here is CAPGGYSTDTQYF. As DNA, the CDR3 is TGCGCCCCCGGCGGATACAGCACAGATACGCAGTATTTT.